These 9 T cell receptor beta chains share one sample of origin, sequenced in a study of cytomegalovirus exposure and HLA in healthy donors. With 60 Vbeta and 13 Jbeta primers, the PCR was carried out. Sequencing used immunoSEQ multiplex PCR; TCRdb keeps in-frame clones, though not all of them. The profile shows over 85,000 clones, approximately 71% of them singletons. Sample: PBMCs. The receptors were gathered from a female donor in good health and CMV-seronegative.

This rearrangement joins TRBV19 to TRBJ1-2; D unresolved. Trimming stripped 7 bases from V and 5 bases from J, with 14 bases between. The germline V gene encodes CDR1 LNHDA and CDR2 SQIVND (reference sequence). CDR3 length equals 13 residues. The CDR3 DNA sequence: TGTGCCAGTACCCAAACTGACATATATGGCTACACCTTC. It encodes CASTQTDIYGYTF.

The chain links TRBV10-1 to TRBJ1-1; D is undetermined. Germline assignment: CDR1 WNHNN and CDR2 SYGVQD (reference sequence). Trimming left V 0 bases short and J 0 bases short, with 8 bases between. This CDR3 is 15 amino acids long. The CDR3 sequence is CASSESGTVNTEAFF. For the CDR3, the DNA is TGCGCCAGCAGTGAGTCCGGTACCGTGAACACTGAAGCTTTCTTT.

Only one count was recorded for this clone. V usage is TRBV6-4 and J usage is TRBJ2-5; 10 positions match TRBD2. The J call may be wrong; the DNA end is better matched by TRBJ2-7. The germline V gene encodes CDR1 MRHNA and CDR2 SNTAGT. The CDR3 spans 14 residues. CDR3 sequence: CASTRAGGSDEQYF. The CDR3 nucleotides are TGTGCCAGCACCCGAGCGGGAGGGTCCGACGAGCAGTACTTC.

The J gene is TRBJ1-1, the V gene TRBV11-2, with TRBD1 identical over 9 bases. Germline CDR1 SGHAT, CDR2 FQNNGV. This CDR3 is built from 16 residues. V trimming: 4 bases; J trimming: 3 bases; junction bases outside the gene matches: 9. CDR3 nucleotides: TGTGCCAGCAGCTCCTGGACAGGGGACAAGGACACTGAAGCTTTCTTT. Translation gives CASSSWTGDKDTEAFF.

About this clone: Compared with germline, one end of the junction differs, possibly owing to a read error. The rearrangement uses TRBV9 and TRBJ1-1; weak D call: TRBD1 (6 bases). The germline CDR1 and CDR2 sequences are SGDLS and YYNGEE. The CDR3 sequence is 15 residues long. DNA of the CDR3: TGTGCCAGCAGCGTAGTGCAGGGGATGAACACTGGAGCTTTCTTT. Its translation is CASSVVQGMNTGAFF.

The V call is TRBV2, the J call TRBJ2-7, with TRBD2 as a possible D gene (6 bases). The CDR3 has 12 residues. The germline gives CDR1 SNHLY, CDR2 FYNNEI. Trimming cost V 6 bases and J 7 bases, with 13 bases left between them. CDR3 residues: CASRGRMDEQYF. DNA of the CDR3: TGTGCCAGCAGGGGGAGGATGGATGAGCAGTACTTC.

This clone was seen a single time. CDR3 protein: CSVEDRGGGSGANVLTF. CDR3 sequence (DNA): TGCAGCGTTGAAGATCGAGGGGGTGGCTCTGGGGCCAACGTCCTGACTTTC. The chain recombines TRBV29-1 with TRBJ2-6, with D possibly being TRBD1 (6 bases). The CDR3 runs 17 residues. Germline CDR1 is SQVTM and CDR2 is ANQGSEA. V lost 0 bases and J 0 bases, leaving 12 bases between the germline ends.

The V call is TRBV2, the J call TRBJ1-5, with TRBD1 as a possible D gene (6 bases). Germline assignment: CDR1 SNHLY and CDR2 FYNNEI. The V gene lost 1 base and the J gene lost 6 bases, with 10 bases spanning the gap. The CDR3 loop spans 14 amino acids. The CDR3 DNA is TGTGCCAGCAGTGAAGGGACAGCGAGTCAGCCCCAGCATTTT. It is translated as CASSEGTASQPQHF.

CDR3: CASSYSTGSSYEQYF. The DNA of the CDR3 is TGTGCCAGCAGTTACTCCACAGGGAGCTCCTACGAGCAGTACTTC. The rearrangement joins TRBV6-5 to TRBJ2-7, with D perhaps matching TRBD1 (6 bases). With 0 bases removed from V and 0 bases from J, the gap between germline ends came to 9 bases. Germline assignment: CDR1 MNHEY and CDR2 SVGAGI. This CDR3 has 15 amino acids.